This record covers a single TCR beta chain. This entry is derived from a study of blood T cell repertoires in COVID-19. On the study more broadly: Samples representing acute and convalescent COVID-19 were sourced from the United States, Italy and Spain.

This CDR3 region has 12 residues. V was trimmed by 3 bases and J by 4 bases, leaving 6 bases between them. Only in-frame clones appear in the TCRdb table, and some are missing; sequencing was by immunoSEQ multiplex PCR. The sample includes 540,000 or so clones, 70% to 90% seen only once; the top ten take roughly 8.3%. Seattle cases were enrolled at active infection and followed longitudinally. The material sequenced was peripheral blood. This chain uses TRBV12-3 or TRBV12-4 with TRBJ1-1; D remains ambiguous. This clonotype was obtained from a woman aged 45-65 years with COVID-19, enrolled during active disease. In DNA, the CDR3 is TGTGCCAGCAGTTTGACTATCACTGAAGCTTTCTTT. This gives the protein CASSLTITEAFF.